The source of this T cell receptor (beta chain) is a study of T cell changes during pregnancy in multiple sclerosis. Generated by immunoSEQ multiplex PCR, the TCRdb table keeps only in-frame clones and is missing some. The data contain 45,000 to 55,000 clones, roughly 90% of them singletons. Germline V lookup: CDR1 SGHKS, CDR2 YYEKEE (reference sequence). This CDR3 has 16 residues. V gave up 4 bases and J gave up 2 bases; unmatched junction bases: 7. This clone was seen a single time. The TCR sequence derives from a female donor in good health, enrolled as a control in a pregnancy study. The sequenced sample was CD4+ T cells from peripheral blood mononuclear cells, obtained after pregnancy. The chain has TRBV5-5 and TRBJ2-2; 8 bases are shared with TRBD2. The CDR3 loop is CASSPLGGVNTGELFF. CDR3 in DNA: TGTGCCAGCAGCCCCCTCGGGGGGGTTAACACCGGGGAGCTGTTTTTT. The entire variable domain, with the rest obtained from reference TRBV5-5 and TRBJ2-2, is as follows: DAGVTQSPTHLIKTRGQQVTLRCSPISGHKSVSWYQQVLGQGPQFIFQYYEKEERGRGNFPDRFSARQFPNYSSELNVNALLLGDSALYLCASSPLGGVNTGELFFGEGSRLTVL.